The entry that follows covers one TCR beta chain sequence. The antigen it binds to is not known. The junction does not match germline at one end; this may be a read error. In the study, sorted CD4+ and CD8+ blood T cells from patients with severe aplastic anemia and from healthy subjects underwent deep sequencing of TCR repertoires. Ficoll-Paque density gradient centrifugation was used to isolate peripheral blood mononuclear cells. Before DNA was extracted, CD4+ and CD8+ T cells were sorted using either FACS or magnetic beads. This sample is drawn from a study of CD8+CD57+ T cells in acquired aplastic anemia (dated by TCRdb to the late 2010s). For the study in its entirety: On average, sorted CD4+ and CD8+ cells yielded around 3.5 ug of extracted DNA, with a range of about 0.18 to 27.4 ug. Summary of the overall study and its limitations: CD8+ Simpson's diversity did not differ significantly between patients and healthy controls (P=0.060). Roughly 30 CD8+ CDR3 sequences were shared between patients and controls but appeared highly expressed in patients and within their immunodominant clones.

Reading the germline V gene (reference sequence) gives CDR1 SSHAT and CDR2 FNYEAQ. Counted from cysteine to phenylalanine, this CDR3 has 13 amino acids. The kept DNA is CDR3 alone, 39 bases in frame from the first base. Genomic DNA was used as template for profiling of TCR beta VDJ combinations and CDR3 sequences. An Illumina HiSeq 2000 was used for TCR repertoire sequencing. Under the source paper's analysis protocol: TRBV/TRBJ rearrangement plots, CDR3 size and DJ length profiles, and Simpson's diversity index were used to assess repertoires. The most abundant DNA sequence in the deep sequencing data was taken as the immunodominant clone. CDR3 amino acid sequences were screened for sharing across subjects and compared with published repertoires and the VDJdb database. Using fastp trimming at Q25 and MiXCR clonotype assembly, TCRdb reanalyzed the public sequencing data and kept in-frame beta chains. Duplicate CDR3 protein sequences are folded into a single record with the most common DNA and genes. TCRdb, not the authors, supplied the V and J calls. This sample holds 250,000 to 350,000 distinct CDR3 sequences; approximately 57% were observed only once. Together, the top ten hold roughly 8% of the sample.

The chain is assembled from TRBV7-7 and TRBJ2-3; the D gene lacks a confident call. The sample consisted of sorted CD4+, CD8+, or CD8+CD57+ T cells (not recorded which) from PBMCs. The receptor comes from a human donor with severe aplastic anemia or a healthy control (not recorded which). CDR3 protein: CASSPPATDTQYF. The DNA is as follows: TGTGCTAGCAGCCCGCCAGCGACAGATACGCAGTATTTT.